This entry concerns a single T cell receptor (beta chain). Its specificity is unknown. The data were obtained in a study of shared clonotypes between healthy human individuals. The wider study: CD4 naive cells filled three plates per donor, CD4 memory three, CD8 naive two and CD8 memory one.

Naive CD8 cells comprised CD45RO-negative, CCR7-positively selected cells, excluding terminally differentiated effector memory CD45RA+ cells. Everyone who donated was a Caucasian adult who lived in Nashville, Tennessee. Measured with immunoSEQ multiplex PCR; TCRdb has only the in-frame clones, and not every one. The table lists around 700,000 clones, roughly 94% of them singletons. Study-wide results and caveats: Inspection by rarefaction showed sorted-subset sequencing to be incomplete despite large depth. Among four donors, about 5% of naive CD4 clonotypes were found in common.

The receptor's source is a man aged 25-40 years in good health. What was sequenced was naive CD8+ T cells sorted from blood.

CDR3 sequence (DNA): TGCAGCGTTGATTCGGGAGGGTACAATGAGCAGTTCTTC. Its translation is CSVDSGGYNEQFF. The chain recombines TRBV29-1 with TRBJ2-1; 8 bases are a match to TRBD2. The CDR3 extends over 13 amino acids. Unmatched junction bases numbered 2, after V lost 3 bases and J lost 4 bases. The germline gives CDR1 SQVTM, CDR2 ANQGSEA.